The T cell receptor beta chain described here comes from a study of immune cell composition in non-small cell lung cancer. Germline assignment: CDR1 SEHNR and CDR2 FQNEAQ (reference sequence). Deletions cut 0 bases from V and 6 bases from J, with 12 bases between. This CDR3 has 15 amino acids. Using immunoSEQ multiplex PCR, the repertoire was profiled, and TCRdb retains in-frame clones only, with some absent. The sample holds 3,000 to 4,500 clones, around 67% seen once. Normal lung sampling was at least 3 cm from the tumour, as distant as possible. The rearrangement links TRBV7-9 to TRBJ2-1; D gene ambiguous. The sequence was collected from a human donor with non-small cell lung cancer. Sequencing input: non-adjacent lung tissue. The CDR3 DNA sequence: TGTGCCAGCAGCTTAGCGGCCAGTAACAGCAATGAGCAGTTCTTC. Translation: CASSLAASNSNEQFF.